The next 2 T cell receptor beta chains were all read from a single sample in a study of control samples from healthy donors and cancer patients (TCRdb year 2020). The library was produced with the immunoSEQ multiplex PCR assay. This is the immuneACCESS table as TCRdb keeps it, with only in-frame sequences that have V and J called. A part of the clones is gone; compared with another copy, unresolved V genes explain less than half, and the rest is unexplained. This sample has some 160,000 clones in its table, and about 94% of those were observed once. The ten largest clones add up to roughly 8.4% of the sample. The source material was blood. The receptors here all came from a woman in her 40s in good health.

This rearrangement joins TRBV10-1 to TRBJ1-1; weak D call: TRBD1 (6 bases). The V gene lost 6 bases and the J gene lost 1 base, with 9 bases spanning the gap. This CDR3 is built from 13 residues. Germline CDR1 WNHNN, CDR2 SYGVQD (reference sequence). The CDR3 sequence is CASSGQTNTEAFF. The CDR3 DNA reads TGCGCCAGCAGCGGACAGACGAACACTGAAGCTTTCTTT.

CDR3 residues: CASRVTGGVHYGYTF. The CDR3 DNA reads as TGTGCCAGCAGAGTGACAGGGGGGGTTCACTATGGCTACACCTTC. This chain links TRBV6-6 with TRBJ1-2; 9 bases align to TRBD1. Germline CDR1 and CDR2: MNHNY and SVGAGI (reference sequence). The CDR3 sequence is 15 residues long. Trimming cost V 6 bases and J 3 bases; bases outside gene matches: 8.